What follows are 11 T cell receptor beta chains derived from one specimen sequenced in a study of T cells in localized non-small cell lung cancer. Some clones are missing from TCRdb's copy, which holds only in-frame ones; the method was immunoSEQ multiplex PCR. Of around 69,000 clones in the sample, roughly 88% were seen once. This sample comprised peripheral blood, obtained before any cancer treatment. These receptors were obtained from a woman aged 35-75 years with stage I lung adenocarcinoma.

This rearrangement joins TRBV9 to TRBJ2-7, with D possibly called TRBD1 or TRBD2 (5 bases each). CDR1 and CDR2 from the germline V gene are SGDLS and YYNGEE. CDR3 length: 15 amino acids. V was clipped by 3 bases and J by 7 bases, with 20 bases between them. The CDR3 DNA reads as TGTGCCAGCAGCGCCGGGGCCTCTCTTGACGGGGAGCAGTACTTC. This encodes CASSAGASLDGEQYF.

The V call is TRBV6-5, the J call TRBJ2-2; D call uncertain. The V and J ends lost 6 bases and 0 bases respectively, with 11 bases between them. The CDR3 is 15 residues long. CDR1 and CDR2 from the germline V gene are MNHEY and SVGAGI. The CDR3 region is CASSQATTNTGELFF. The DNA of the CDR3 is TGTGCCAGCAGCCAGGCCACAACGAACACCGGGGAGCTGTTTTTT.

This clone was counted once. The CDR3 sequence: CASGAAGGRYEQYF. The CDR3 coding sequence is TGTGCCAGCGGGGCAGCGGGAGGCCGCTACGAGCAGTACTTC. This chain links TRBV6-6 with TRBJ2-7, with 9 bases fitting TRBD2. The germline V gene has CDR1 MNHNY and CDR2 SVGAGI (reference sequence). The CDR3 runs 14 residues. V gave up 8 bases and J gave up 3 bases; unmatched junction bases: 8.

There are a few counts of this clone. The chain has TRBV30 and TRBJ1-4; D remains unclear. Germline V gene sequence: CDR1 GTSNPN, CDR2 SVGIG (reference sequence). This CDR3 has 11 residues. V dropped 0 bases and J dropped 15 bases, with 11 bases sitting between them. Here the CDR3 DNA reads TGTGCCTGGAGTGTTGGAGGCCCGTTGTTTTTT. Protein sequence: CAWSVGGPLFF. The full variable domain, with the rest looked up from reference TRBV30 and TRBJ1-4, is SQTIHQWPATLVQPVGSPLSLECTVEGTSNPNLYWYRQAAGRGLQLLFYSVGIGQISSEVPQNLSASRPQDRQFILSSKKLLLSDSGFYLCAWSVGGPLFFGSGTQLSVL.

The chain has TRBV7-2 and TRBJ2-7; 12 bases line up with TRBD2. CDR3 length equals 14 residues. CDR1 is SGHTA, CDR2 FQGNSA, per germline. V dropped 5 bases and J dropped 1; count of bases not matched to a gene: 0. The CDR3 bases are TGTGCCAGCAGCGGGACTAGCGGGTCCTACGAGCAGTACTTC. It yields the protein CASSGTSGSYEQYF. The full variable domain, completed using reference TRBV7-2 and TRBJ2-7, is GAGVSQSPSNKVTEKGKDVELRCDPISGHTALYWYRQSLGQGLEFLIYFQGNSAPDKSGLPSDRFSAERTGGSVSTLTIQRTQQEDSAVYLCASSGTSGSYEQYFGPGTRLTVT.

The J gene is TRBJ1-1, the V gene TRBV10-3; weak D call: TRBD1 (5 bases). CDR3 length: 16 residues. V lost 6 bases and J 5 bases, leaving 22 bases between the germline ends. Germline lookup yields CDR1 ENHRY and CDR2 SYGVKD. CDR3 residues: CAISPQLGLDRTEAFF. CDR3 DNA: TGTGCCATCAGCCCCCAACTGGGACTCGATAGGACTGAAGCTTTCTTT.

CDR3 sequence: CSGRQGDEKLFF. The CDR3, as DNA: TGCAGCGGTAGACAGGGAGATGAAAAACTGTTTTTT. The chain couples TRBV29-1 to TRBJ1-4; TRBD1 agrees at 7 bases. The junction had 5 bases not matched to a gene; V was cut back by 7 bases and J by 6 bases. The CDR3 covers 12 residues. Germline values: CDR1 SQVTM, CDR2 ANQGSEA. The variable domain in full, completed from reference TRBV29-1 and TRBJ1-4, reads SAVISQKPSRDICQRGTSLTIQCQVDSQVTMMFWYRQQPGQSLTLIATANQGSEATYESGFVIDKFPISRPNLTFSTLTVSNMSPEDSSIYLCSGRQGDEKLFFGSGTQLSVL.

The V gene is TRBV6-6, the J gene TRBJ1-2, with a possible D match to TRBD1 (5 bases). Germline V CDR1 and CDR2: MNHNY, SVGAGI (reference sequence). With 4 bases removed from V and 3 bases from J, the gap between germline ends came to 9 bases. The CDR3 runs 13 residues. The CDR3, as DNA: TGTGCCAGCAGTTCACAGGAGTACTATGGCTACACCTTC. Translating gives CASSSQEYYGYTF.

The chain is built from TRBV28 and TRBJ1-5, with 8 bases identical to TRBD1. The length of the CDR3 is 17 residues. Germline V gives CDR1 MDHEN, CDR2 SYDVKM. V gave up 2 bases and J gave up 6 bases; unmatched junction bases: 12. CDR3 DNA sequence: TGTGCCAGCAGTTTAGGGGGGGTACAGGGGGTGACTCAGCCCCAGCATTTT. This encodes CASSLGGVQGVTQPQHF.

This clone was recorded only once. The genes are TRBV15 and TRBJ1-2; 10 bases fit TRBD1. The CDR3 sequence is 14 residues long. Germline values: CDR1 LNHNV, CDR2 YYDKDF (reference sequence). V lost 0 bases to trimming and J lost 8 bases; unmatched junction nucleotides: 3. The CDR3 DNA sequence: TGTGCCACCAGCAGAGACGGGACAGGGGACGGCTACACCTTC. This gives the protein CATSRDGTGDGYTF. Drawing the rest from reference TRBV15 and TRBJ1-2, the complete variable domain is DAMVIQNPRYQVTQFGKPVTLSCSQTLNHNVMYWYQQKSSQAPKLLFHYYDKDFNNEADTPDNFQSRRPNTSFCFLDIRSPGLGDTAMYLCATSRDGTGDGYTFGSGTRLTVV.

The genes are TRBV9 and TRBJ1-1, with D unresolved. In germline, CDR1 is SGDLS, CDR2 YYNGEE. V was pared by 3 bases and J by 0 bases, with 6 bases between. The CDR3 has 13 residues. The CDR3 DNA reads as TGTGCCAGCAGCGGAAACATGAACACTGAAGCTTTCTTT. Amino acid sequence: CASSGNMNTEAFF.